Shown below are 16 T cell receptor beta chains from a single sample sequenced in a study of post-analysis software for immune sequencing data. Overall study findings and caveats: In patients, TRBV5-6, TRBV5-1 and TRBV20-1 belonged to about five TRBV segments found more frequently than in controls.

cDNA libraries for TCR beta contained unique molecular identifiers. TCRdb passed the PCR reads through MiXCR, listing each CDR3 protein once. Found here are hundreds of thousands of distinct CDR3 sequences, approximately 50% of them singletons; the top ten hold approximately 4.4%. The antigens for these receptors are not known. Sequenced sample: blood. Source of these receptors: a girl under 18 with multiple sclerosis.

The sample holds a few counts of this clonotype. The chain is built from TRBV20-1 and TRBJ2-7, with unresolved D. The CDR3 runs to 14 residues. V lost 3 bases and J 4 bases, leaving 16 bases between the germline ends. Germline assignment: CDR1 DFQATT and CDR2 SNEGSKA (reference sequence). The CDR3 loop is CSASLLELPYEQYF. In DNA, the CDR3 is TGCAGTGCTAGTCTCCTCGAACTCCCTTACGAGCAGTACTTC.

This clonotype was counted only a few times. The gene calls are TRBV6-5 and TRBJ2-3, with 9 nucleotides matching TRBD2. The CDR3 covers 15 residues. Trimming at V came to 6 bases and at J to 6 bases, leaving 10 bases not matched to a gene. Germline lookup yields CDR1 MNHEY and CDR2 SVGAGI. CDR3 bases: TGTGCCAGCAGCCAGAATCCTAGCGGGGACGATACGCAGTATTTT. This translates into CASSQNPSGDDTQYF.

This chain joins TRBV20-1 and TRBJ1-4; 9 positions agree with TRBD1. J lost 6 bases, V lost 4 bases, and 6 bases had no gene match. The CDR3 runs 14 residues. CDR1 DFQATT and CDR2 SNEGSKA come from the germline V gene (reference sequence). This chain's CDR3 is CSATATGGDEKLFF. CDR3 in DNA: TGCAGTGCTACCGCGACAGGGGGGGATGAAAAACTGTTTTTT.

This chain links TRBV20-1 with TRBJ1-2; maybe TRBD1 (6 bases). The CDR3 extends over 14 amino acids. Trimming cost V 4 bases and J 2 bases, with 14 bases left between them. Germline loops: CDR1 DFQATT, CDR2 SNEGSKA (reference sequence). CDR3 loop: CSAKGRGANYGYTF. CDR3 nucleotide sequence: TGCAGTGCTAAAGGAAGGGGGGCCAACTATGGCTACACCTTC.

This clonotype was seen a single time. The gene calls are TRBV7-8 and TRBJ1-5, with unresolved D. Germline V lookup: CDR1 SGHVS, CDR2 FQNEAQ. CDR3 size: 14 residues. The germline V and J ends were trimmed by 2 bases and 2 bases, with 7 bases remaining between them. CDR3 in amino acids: CASSLYLGNQPQHF. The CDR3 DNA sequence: TGTGCCAGCAGCTTATATCTGGGCAATCAGCCCCAGCATTTT.

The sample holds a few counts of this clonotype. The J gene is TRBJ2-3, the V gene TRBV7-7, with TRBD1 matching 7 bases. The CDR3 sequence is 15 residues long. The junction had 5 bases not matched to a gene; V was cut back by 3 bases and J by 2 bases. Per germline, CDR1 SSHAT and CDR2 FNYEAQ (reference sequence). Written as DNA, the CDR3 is TGTGCCAGCAGCTTGCGGACAGGAAACACAGATACGCAGTATTTT. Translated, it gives CASSLRTGNTDTQYF.

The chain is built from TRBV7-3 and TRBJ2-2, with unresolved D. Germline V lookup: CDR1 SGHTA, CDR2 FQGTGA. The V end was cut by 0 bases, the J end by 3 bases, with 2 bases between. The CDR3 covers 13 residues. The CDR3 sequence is CASSLTYTGELFF. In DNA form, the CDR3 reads TGTGCCAGCAGCTTAACCTACACCGGGGAGCTGTTTTTT. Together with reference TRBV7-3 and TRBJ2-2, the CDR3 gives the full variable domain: GAGVSQTPSNKVTEKGKYVELRCDPISGHTALYWYRQSLGQGPEFLIYFQGTGAADDSGLPNDRFFAVRPEGSVSTLKIQRTERGDSAVYLCASSLTYTGELFFGEGSRLTVL.

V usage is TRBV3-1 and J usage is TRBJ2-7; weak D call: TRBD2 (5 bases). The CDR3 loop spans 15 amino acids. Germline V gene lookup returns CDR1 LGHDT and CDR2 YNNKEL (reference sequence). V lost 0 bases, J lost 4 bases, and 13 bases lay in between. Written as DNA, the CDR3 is TGTGCCAGCAGCCAAGAAAGTCAGCGGAGTTACGAGCAGTACTTC. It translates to CASSQESQRSYEQYF.

The DNA of the CDR3 is TGTGCCAGCAGCTTAGAAGATGGAGGGCCCCCGACCGGGGAGCTGTTTTTT. Its protein is CASSLEDGGPPTGELFF. The chain employs TRBV7-9 and TRBJ2-2; D possibly corresponds to TRBD2 (6 bases). Trimming removed 1 base from V and 5 bases from J, with 17 bases in between. Germline V CDR1 and CDR2: SEHNR, FQNEAQ (reference sequence). The length of the CDR3 is 17 residues.

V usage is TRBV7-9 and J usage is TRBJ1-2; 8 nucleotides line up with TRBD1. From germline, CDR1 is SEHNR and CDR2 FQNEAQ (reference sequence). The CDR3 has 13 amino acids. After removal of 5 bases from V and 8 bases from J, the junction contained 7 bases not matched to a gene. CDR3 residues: CASSPGQGWGYTF. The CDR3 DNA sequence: TGTGCCAGCAGCCCCGGACAGGGATGGGGCTACACCTTC.

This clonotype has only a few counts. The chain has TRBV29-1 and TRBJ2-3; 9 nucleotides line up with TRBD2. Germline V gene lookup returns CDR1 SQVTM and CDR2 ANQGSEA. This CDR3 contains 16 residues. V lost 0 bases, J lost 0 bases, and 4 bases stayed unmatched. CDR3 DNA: TGCAGCGTTGAAGATGGGCTAGCGGGGAGCACAGATACGCAGTATTTT. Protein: CSVEDGLAGSTDTQYF.

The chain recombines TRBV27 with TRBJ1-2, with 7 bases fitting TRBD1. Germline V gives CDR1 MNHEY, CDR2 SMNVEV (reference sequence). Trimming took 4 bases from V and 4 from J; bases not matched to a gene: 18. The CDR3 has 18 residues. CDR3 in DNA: TGTGCCAGCAGTTCAAGTTATGACAGGGAAACGGGAAGCTATGGCTACACCTTC. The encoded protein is CASSSSYDRETGSYGYTF.

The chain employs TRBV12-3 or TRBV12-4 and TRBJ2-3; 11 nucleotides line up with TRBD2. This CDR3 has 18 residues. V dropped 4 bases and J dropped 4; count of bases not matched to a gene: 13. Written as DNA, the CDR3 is TGTGCCAGCAGTTCCAGTGGCCCTAGCGGGGGGTCGGCAGATACGCAGTATTTT. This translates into CASSSSGPSGGSADTQYF.

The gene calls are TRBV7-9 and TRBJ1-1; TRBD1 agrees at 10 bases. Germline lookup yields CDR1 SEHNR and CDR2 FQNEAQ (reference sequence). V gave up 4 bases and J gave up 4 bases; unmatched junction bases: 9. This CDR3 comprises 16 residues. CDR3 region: CASSSTRDRGSTEAFF. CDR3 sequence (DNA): TGTGCCAGCAGCTCGACCCGGGACAGGGGTAGCACTGAAGCTTTCTTT. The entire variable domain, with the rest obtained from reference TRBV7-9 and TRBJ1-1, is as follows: DTGVSQNPRHKITKRGQNVTFRCDPISEHNRLYWYRQTLGQGPEFLTYFQNEAQLEKSRLLSDRFSAERPKGSFSTLEIQRTEQGDSAMYLCASSSTRDRGSTEAFFGQGTRLTVV.

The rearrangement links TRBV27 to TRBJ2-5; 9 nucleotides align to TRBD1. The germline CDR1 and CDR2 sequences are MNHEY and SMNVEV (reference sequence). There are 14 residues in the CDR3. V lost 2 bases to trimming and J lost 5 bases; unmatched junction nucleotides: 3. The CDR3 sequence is CASSLDRGWETQYF. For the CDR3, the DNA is TGTGCCAGCAGTTTAGACAGGGGGTGGGAGACCCAGTACTTC.

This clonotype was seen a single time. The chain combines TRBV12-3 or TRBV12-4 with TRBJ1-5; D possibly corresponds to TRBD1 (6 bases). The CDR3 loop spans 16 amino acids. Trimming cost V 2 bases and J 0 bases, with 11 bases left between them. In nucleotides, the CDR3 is TGTGCCAGCAGTTTATCCGGACAGCTTAGCAATCAGCCCCAGCATTTT. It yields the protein CASSLSGQLSNQPQHF.